This TCR beta chain was sequenced for a study of CD8 T cells in ankylosing spondylitis (dated by TCRdb to between 2016 and 2019). About the full investigation: The study set out to find disease-linked TCR variants by profiling T cell receptor beta repertoires in ankylosing spondylitis patients and healthy donors. The full study cohort was made up of about 25 ankylosing spondylitis patients and 108 healthy donors. Peripheral blood was sampled, and synovial fluid was also collected from ankylosing spondylitis patients.

The run used an Illumina HiSeq 2500. TCR beta libraries were prepared by quantitative 5'-RACE with molecular barcodes. From the authors' description of their analysis: Disease-linked TCR variants were identified with a new computational method built on a probabilistic model of VDJ rearrangement. Starting from the raw public reads, TCRdb applied fastp trimming at Q25, assembled clones with MiXCR and retained in-frame beta chains. Each record represents a unique CDR3 protein, reported with the most common genes and DNA among its rows. TCRdb assigned the V and J calls; the authors' analysis was not used. This sample has fewer than 400,000 distinct CDR3 sequences in its table, and 6.5% to 10% of those were observed once. The top ten hold more than 12% of the sample. Here is what the overall study found, with its caveats: The disease-linked clones were reported to be significantly enriched in matched synovial fluid samples from ankylosing spondylitis patients. Some motif variants were previously reported in synovial fluid and blood of reactive arthritis patients, suggesting common disease-initiation mechanisms. The disease-linked clones had a CD8+ phenotype and were found at relatively low frequencies in peripheral blood. Blood from ankylosing spondylitis patients appeared to be characterized by a TCR beta motif composed of eight or nine highly homologous amino acid variants.

Taken from cysteine to phenylalanine, the CDR3 has 14 residues. Solely the CDR3 DNA is kept, with 42 bases framed from the first base. The germline V gene specifies MNHNS as CDR1 and SASEGT as CDR2. V is trimmed back by 7 bases and J by 9 bases, and the junction contains 11 bases that no gene match accounts for. This clonotype was found a few times. Its antigen is still unknown. Per-base quality was not reported, and no clone a single base away is much larger than it. The chain was built from TRBV6-1 and TRBJ2-1; 8 bases in the junction line up with TRBD2. Sequenced material: blood, either unsorted or a sorted T cell fraction (not recorded which). The clonotype originates from a male donor with ankylosing spondylitis. The nucleotide sequence is given as TGTGCCAGCAAGCCCGGACTAGCTGAGGGTGAGCAGTTCTTC. Its protein product is CASKPGLAEGEQFF.